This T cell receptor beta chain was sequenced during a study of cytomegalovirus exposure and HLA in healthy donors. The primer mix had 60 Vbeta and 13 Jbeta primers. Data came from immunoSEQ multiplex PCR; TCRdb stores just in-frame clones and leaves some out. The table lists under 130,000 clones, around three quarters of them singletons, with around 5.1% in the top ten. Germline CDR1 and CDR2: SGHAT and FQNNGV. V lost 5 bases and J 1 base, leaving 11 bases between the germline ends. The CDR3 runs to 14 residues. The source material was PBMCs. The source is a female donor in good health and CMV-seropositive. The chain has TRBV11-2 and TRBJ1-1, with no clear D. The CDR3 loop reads CASSAGLPNTEAFF. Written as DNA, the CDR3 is TGTGCCAGCAGCGCCGGACTGCCGAACACTGAAGCTTTCTTT.